A single sample gave rise to the 27 T cell receptor beta chains below, sequenced in a study of blood T cell repertoires in COVID-19. TCRdb's copy holds only in-frame clones and misses some; the assay was immunoSEQ multiplex PCR. The repertoire includes about 210,000 clones, around 82% of them detected once, and around 13% sits in the top ten. Sequencing input: peripheral blood. These receptors were taken from a human donor in a cohort sampled during active COVID-19.

The chain carries TRBV18 and TRBJ2-5; 13 bases match TRBD2. The V gene's germline CDR1 is KGHSH and CDR2 LQKENI. Unmatched junction bases numbered 17, after V lost 5 bases and J lost 5 bases. There are 19 residues in the CDR3. CDR3 bases: TGTGCCAGCTCAGCCGGGACAGTAGGACTAGCGGGAGTTCGGGAGACCCAGTACTTC. Protein product: CASSAGTVGLAGVRETQYF.

This clone occurred once. The chain employs TRBV19 and TRBJ1-3; D is possibly TRBD1 (6 bases). The V end was cut by 6 bases, the J end by 0 bases, with 9 bases between. CDR1 and CDR2 (germline): LNHDA, SQIVND (reference sequence). The CDR3 spans 14 residues. This CDR3 is CASRQGNSGNTIYF. The CDR3 bases are TGTGCCAGTAGACAGGGTAACTCTGGAAACACCATATATTTT.

This clone has just one count. The rearrangement joins TRBV27 to TRBJ2-5; 8 bases are shared with TRBD1. V shed 3 bases and J 5 bases; nucleotides not matched to a gene: 11. This CDR3 has 16 amino acids. Germline CDR1 and CDR2: MNHEY and SMNVEV (reference sequence). The CDR3 is CASSLGSRGLGETQYF. In DNA, the CDR3 is TGTGCCAGCAGTTTGGGGTCCAGGGGGCTTGGGGAGACCCAGTACTTC.

Only one count was recorded for this clone. The chain employs TRBV7-3 and TRBJ2-2, with a possible D match to TRBD2 (6 bases). CDR1 is SGHTA, CDR2 FQGTGA, per germline. The CDR3 length is 14 residues. Trimming removed 5 bases from V and 8 bases from J, with 15 bases in between. The CDR3 DNA reads TGTGCCAGCAGCGGCGGGGATTTTAAGGGGGAGCTGTTTTTT. This codes for CASSGGDFKGELFF.

The V and J genes are TRBV4-2 and TRBJ2-3; 7 bases line up with TRBD1. Germline CDR1 reads LGHNA; CDR2 reads YNFKEQ. This CDR3 comprises 17 residues. The trim removed 2 bases at V and 2 bases at J, leaving 10 bases unmatched. For the CDR3, the DNA is TGTGCCAGCAGCCAAAAGATTATGGGACAGATCACAGATACGCAGTATTTT. This codes for CASSQKIMGQITDTQYF.

This clone showed up just once. The chain employs TRBV7-9 and TRBJ2-1, with a weak D call TRBD1 (6 bases). V lost 3 bases to trimming and J lost 3 bases, with 15 bases between them. This CDR3 spans 16 amino acids. Germline CDR1 SEHNR, CDR2 FQNEAQ (reference sequence). CDR3 sequence: CASSLAAGAVYNEQFF. The CDR3 DNA reads as TGTGCCAGCAGCTTGGCAGCAGGGGCGGTCTACAATGAGCAGTTCTTC.

This clone was observed a handful of times. J is TRBJ1-2 and V is TRBV6-5, with 7 bases that match TRBD1. Germline lookup yields CDR1 MNHEY and CDR2 SVGAGI. The CDR3 sequence is 14 residues long. The V and J ends lost 5 bases and 2 bases, in that order; junction bases with no gene match: 5. The CDR3 loop is CASSLGQENYGYTF. The CDR3 DNA reads as TGTGCCAGCAGTCTCGGACAGGAGAACTATGGCTACACCTTC.

J is TRBJ1-5 and V is TRBV4-2; D is unresolved. V was cut by 7 bases and J by 0 bases, with 10 bases left in between. The CDR3 has 14 residues. CDR1 and CDR2 (germline): LGHNA, YNFKEQ. The DNA of the CDR3 is TGTGCCAGCAACGAGGGTTATAGCAATCAGCCCCAGCATTTT. Protein product: CASNEGYSNQPQHF.

The chain joins TRBV7-2 to TRBJ2-2; a possible D gene is TRBD1 (5 bases). CDR1 is SGHTA and CDR2 is FQGNSA in the germline V gene. The CDR3 runs 13 residues. Between the trimmed V and J ends, which lost 8 bases and 0 bases, there was a span of 7 bases. The CDR3 DNA is TGTGCCAGCGAGACAGCGAACACCGGGGAGCTGTTTTTT. Translation: CASETANTGELFF.

This chain uses TRBV28 with TRBJ1-4; unclear D gene. CDR1 is MDHEN and CDR2 is SYDVKM in the germline V gene. The CDR3 length is 13 residues. V gave up 3 bases and J gave up 13 bases, with 15 bases separating them. The CDR3 nucleotides are TGTGCCAGCAGTTTCCCCCCCGCAGGAGGACTGTTTTTT. Translated: CASSFPPAGGLFF.

This rearrangement joins TRBV28 to TRBJ1-5, with 7 bases that match TRBD1. CDR1 is MDHEN, CDR2 SYDVKM, per germline. The ends lost 4 bases at V and 2 bases at J; junction bases unmatched: 8. This CDR3 comprises 16 residues. CDR3 sequence: CASSSNRQGRNQPQHF. CDR3 nucleotides: TGTGCCAGCAGTTCAAATCGACAGGGCCGCAATCAGCCCCAGCATTTT.

This chain joins TRBV11-2 and TRBJ2-7; D is unresolved. The CDR3 is 14 amino acids. Germline V gene sequence: CDR1 SGHAT, CDR2 FQNNGV. The germline V and J ends were trimmed by 3 bases and 2 bases, with 11 bases remaining between them. CDR3 in DNA: TGTGCCAGCAGCTTGAGGCAGCTTACCTACGAGCAGTACTTC. Its translation is CASSLRQLTYEQYF.

The rearrangement links TRBV4-1 to TRBJ2-2; TRBD2 matches 8 bases. CDR1 and CDR2 (germline): MGHRA, YSYEKL. There are 21 residues in the CDR3. The junction had 17 bases not matched to a gene; V was cut back by 1 base and J by 1 base. CDR3 amino acids: CASSQAGPWGSGKRNTGELFF. In DNA, the CDR3 is TGCGCCAGCAGCCAAGCGGGGCCCTGGGGTAGCGGGAAAAGGAACACCGGGGAGCTGTTTTTT.

V gene TRBV28 combines with J gene TRBJ2-3; D unclear. V gave up 2 bases and J gave up 0 bases, with 6 bases separating them. The V gene's germline CDR1 is MDHEN and CDR2 SYDVKM. This CDR3 region has 14 residues. The chain's CDR3 is CASSLVPSTDTQYF. The CDR3 nucleotides are TGTGCCAGCAGTTTAGTCCCTAGCACAGATACGCAGTATTTT.

This chain uses TRBV11-3 with TRBJ1-5, with D hard to call. The CDR3 is 17 amino acids. Trimming removed 2 bases from V and 1 base from J, with 15 bases in between. CDR1 and CDR2 from the germline V gene are SGHNT and YENEEA. The CDR3 loop reads CASSLRMISGSNQPQHF. The CDR3 region has the DNA TGTGCCAGCAGCTTACGAATGATATCGGGGAGCAATCAGCCCCAGCATTTT.

Comment on this clone: Other DNA sequences in this specimen translate into the identical CDR3. The chain uses TRBV3-1 (or the pseudogene TRBV3-2) and TRBJ2-7; D not resolved. CDR1 and CDR2 from the germline V gene are LGHDT and YNNKEL (reference sequence). The CDR3 loop spans 14 amino acids. V was clipped by 1 base and J by 0 bases, with 7 bases between them. The CDR3 DNA follows: TGTGCCAGCAGCCAAGGGCGGCTCTCCTACGAGCAGTACTTC. This sequence encodes CASSQGRLSYEQYF.

The chain uses TRBV5-1 and TRBJ2-2, with TRBD2 matching over 7 bases. Per germline, CDR1 SGHRS and CDR2 YFSETQ. The ends lost 2 bases at V and 5 bases at J; junction bases unmatched: 3. The CDR3 totals 14 residues. Here the CDR3 DNA reads TGCGCCAGCAGCTTAGGAGCGGGGACCGGGGAGCTGTTTTTT. This sequence encodes CASSLGAGTGELFF.

The chain couples TRBV6-1 to TRBJ2-7; the match to TRBD2 covers 12 bases. Unmatched junction bases numbered 5, after V lost 3 bases and J lost 5 bases. The CDR3 is made up of 15 amino acids. From germline, CDR1 is MNHNS and CDR2 SASEGT. CDR3 sequence: CASSDTSGGRDEQYF. CDR3 nucleotides: TGTGCCAGCAGTGACACTAGCGGGGGGAGGGACGAGCAGTACTTC.

V gene TRBV18 combines with J gene TRBJ2-3, with D possibly TRBD2 on 5 matching bases. Germline CDR1 reads KGHSH; CDR2 reads LQKENI. This CDR3 is 16 amino acids long. V gave up 3 bases and J gave up 1 base, with 14 bases separating them. The CDR3 DNA reads TGTGCCAGCTCACCCCCGGTCCCCGGGGGCACAGATACGCAGTATTTT. Amino acid sequence: CASSPPVPGGTDTQYF.

The chain couples TRBV28 to TRBJ1-2; TRBD1 matches 8 bases. V was clipped by 6 bases and J by 9 bases; unmatched bases: 9. Germline-derived CDR1 and CDR2 are MDHEN and SYDVKM. The CDR3 covers 13 residues. In DNA form, the CDR3 reads TGTGCCAGCAGCCCGACAGGGGAAAGGCGCTACACCTTC. Its protein product is CASSPTGERRYTF.

This clone showed up just a few times. The chain carries TRBV5-1 and TRBJ2-2; the match to TRBD1 covers 7 bases. Trimming took 5 bases from V and 4 from J; bases not matched to a gene: 5. The CDR3 consists of 14 residues. Germline V gives CDR1 SGHRS, CDR2 YFSETQ. The CDR3 DNA sequence: TGCGCCAGCAGGACAGGGTTGGGCACCGGGGAGCTGTTTTTT. It codes for CASRTGLGTGELFF.

This clone was observed a handful of times. J is TRBJ1-1 and V is TRBV5-1; TRBD1 matches at 10 bases. From germline, CDR1 is SGHRS and CDR2 YFSETQ. Losses at the gene ends were 1 base for V and 4 bases for J; bases not matched to a gene: 4. The CDR3 covers 15 residues. This CDR3 reads CASSLSGQGITEAFF. DNA of the CDR3: TGCGCCAGCAGCTTGTCGGGACAGGGGATCACTGAAGCTTTCTTT.

The V call is TRBV6-2 or TRBV6-3, the J call TRBJ1-1, with a tentative D call TRBD1 (6 bases). Trimming shortened V by 6 bases and J by 5 bases, and 16 bases separated the two germline ends. The CDR3 sequence is 14 residues long. Germline loops: CDR1 MNHEY, CDR2 SVGEGT. As DNA, the CDR3 is TGTGCCAGCAGCCCGCGGCCTAGGGGGACTGAAGCTTTCTTT. The encoded protein is CASSPRPRGTEAFF.

The chain has TRBV6-2 or TRBV6-3 and TRBJ2-1; 9 nucleotides match TRBD2. In germline, CDR1 is MNHEY, CDR2 SVGEGT. After removal of 5 bases from V and 2 bases from J, the junction contained 4 bases not matched to a gene. This CDR3 has 15 residues. The CDR3 sequence: CASSPAGGAYNEQFF. In nucleotides, the CDR3 is TGTGCCAGCAGTCCAGCGGGGGGTGCCTACAATGAGCAGTTCTTC.

The rearrangement links TRBV27 to TRBJ1-2; TRBD1 matches 9 bases. Trimming at V came to 3 bases and at J to 3 bases, leaving 2 bases not matched to a gene. This CDR3 is built from 14 residues. Germline V gene sequence: CDR1 MNHEY, CDR2 SMNVEV (reference sequence). CDR3 amino acids: CASSLTGGDYGYTF. The CDR3, as DNA: TGTGCCAGCAGTTTGACAGGGGGGGACTATGGCTACACCTTC.

The chain couples TRBV28 to TRBJ1-2; 12 bases are a match to TRBD1. The CDR3 is made up of 15 amino acids. V was pared by 4 bases and J by 8 bases, with 8 bases of the junction left unmatched. The germline V gene has CDR1 MDHEN and CDR2 SYDVKM. For the CDR3, the DNA is TGTGCCAGCAGTTCACCCGGGACAGGGGGCGGCGGCTACACCTTC. As protein: CASSSPGTGGGGYTF.

The chain has TRBV9 and TRBJ2-1; possible D gene TRBD1, 5 bases. V shed 3 bases and J shed 0 bases, with 22 bases lying between them. This CDR3 comprises 19 residues. The germline V gene has CDR1 SGDLS and CDR2 YYNGEE. The CDR3 DNA is TGTGCCAGCAGCGCGGGCCACCGGACACTACCCCGCTCCTACAATGAGCAGTTCTTC. Protein: CASSAGHRTLPRSYNEQFF.